A few counts support the clone carrying this T cell receptor beta chain. The PCR used 60 Vbeta and 13 Jbeta primers. Per the study methods: In a later analysis, 70 million to 80 million unique TCR beta chains included roughly 11 million shared by two or more donors. Generated by immunoSEQ multiplex PCR, the TCRdb table keeps only in-frame clones and is missing some. V and J calls plus clone size are reproduced from that table; the DNA served to infer D and trimming. The sample holds approximately 78,000 clones, around 85% seen once. The sample belongs to a study of cytomegalovirus exposure and HLA in healthy donors. Study in general: Out of fewer than 500 genotyped donors, roughly 83% belonged to the Caucasian-associated ancestry cluster.

The CDR3 contains 13 residues. Trimming stripped 4 bases from V and 7 bases from J, with 13 bases between. In germline, CDR1 is SGHNT, CDR2 YENEEA. This TCR came from a woman aged 45-65 years in good health and CMV-seronegative. The J gene is TRBJ1-1, the V gene TRBV11-3; the D is unclear. The sample was PBMCs. For the CDR3, the DNA is TGTGCCAGCAGCTCTGACTCGGGGAGTGAAGCTTTCTTT. Amino acid sequence: CASSSDSGSEAFF. The complete variable domain, with remaining parts taken from reference TRBV11-3 and TRBJ1-1, reads EAGVVQSPRYKIIEKKQPVAFWCNPISGHNTLYWYLQNLGQGPELLIRYENEEAVDDSQLPKDRFSAERLKGVDSTLKIQPAELGDSAVYLCASSSDSGSEAFFGQGTRLTVV.